This TCR beta chain was recorded in a study of OX40 agonist ivuxolimab in advanced cancers. Study context: Past anti-PD-1, anti-PD-L1 or anti-CTLA-4 therapy was accepted, and roughly 40% had received some. General study findings and limits: The work left the antigen specificity of expanded peripheral T cells undetermined. Researchers report that CD8+ T cells had, on average, more expanded clones than CD4+.

Any history of autoimmune disease or systemic immunosuppression disqualified patients. Details on this clone: Antigen: not known.

Trimming stripped 3 bases from V and 2 bases from J, with 9 bases between. Germline CDR1 reads SGHTA; CDR2 reads FQGTGA. The CDR3 covers 14 residues. Generated by immunoSEQ multiplex PCR, the TCRdb table keeps only in-frame clones and is missing some. Among just under 20,000 clones listed, 74% were seen once. The sequencing here drew on CD4+ or CD8+ T cells sorted from blood, taken in a trial of the OX40 agonist ivuxolimab. The chain is built from TRBV7-3 and TRBJ2-3; the D gene is possibly TRBD1 (6 bases). This TCR was recovered from an adult with an advanced solid tumor such as melanoma, head and neck, liver or kidney cancer. CDR3 bases: TGTGCCAGCAGCTTTGGACAGATCACAGATACGCAGTATTTT. Encoded protein: CASSFGQITDTQYF. Full variable domain (outside the CDR3, taken from reference TRBV7-3 and TRBJ2-3): GAGVSQTPSNKVTEKGKYVELRCDPISGHTALYWYRQSLGQGPEFLIYFQGTGAADDSGLPNDRFFAVRPEGSVSTLKIQRTERGDSAVYLCASSFGQITDTQYFGPGTRLTVL.